The rows below give T cell receptor beta chains drawn from one sample of a study of OX40 agonist ivuxolimab in advanced cancers. Profiling relied on immunoSEQ multiplex PCR, and the TCRdb table lists in-frame clones only, not all of them. This table has approximately 54,000 clones, roughly 86% appearing once. The specimen comprised CD4+ or CD8+ T cells sorted from blood, sampled in a trial of the OX40 agonist ivuxolimab. The receptors here all came from an adult with an advanced solid tumor such as melanoma, head and neck, liver or kidney cancer. The CDR3 runs from the conserved cysteine through the conserved F or W. D genes are given only for firm matches. Clone size appears in some rows only: once, few, many, or a class for an expanded clone.

j_call d_call v_call clone_size cdr3_nt cdr3_aa
TRBJ2-5 - TRBV4-1 - TGCGCCAGCAGCTCCCGACAGCAAGAGACCCAGTACTTC CASSSRQQETQYF
TRBJ1-4 - TRBV11-2 - TGTGCCAGCAGCTTAGAGTGGGCAGGGGTTAATGAAAAACTGTTTTTT CASSLEWAGVNEKLFF
TRBJ1-1 TRBD1 TRBV18 - TGTGCCAGCTCACCACTTGACGGGACAGGCAACACTGAAGCTTTCTTT CASSPLDGTGNTEAFF
TRBJ1-1 - TRBV5-4 few TGTGCCAGCAGCTCCTTTAACACTATGGCTTTCTTT CASSSFNTMAFF
TRBJ2-2 - TRBV19 - TGTGCCAGTAAGAAGAGGGTTACCGGGGAGCTGTTTTTT CASKKRVTGELFF
TRBJ2-5 - TRBV2 - TGTGCCAGCAGGTTTGGTGGGGGCCAAGAGACCCAGTACTTC CASRFGGGQETQYF
TRBJ2-7 - TRBV7-7 - TGTGCTAGCAGCTTACGCCCAGGTGACGAGCAGTACTTC CASSLRPGDEQYF
TRBJ2-5 TRBD2 TRBV11-2 - TGTGCCAGCAGCGCCACTAGCGGGGGGCGAGAGACCCAGTACTTC CASSATSGGRETQYF
TRBJ1-2 - TRBV5-8 - TGTGCCAGCAGCTTGCGCGGGACTGGAAGCTATGGCTACACCTTC CASSLRGTGSYGYTF
TRBJ2-7 TRBD2 TRBV2 once TGTGCCAGCAGTGCAACTAGCGGGATATCCTACGAGCAGTACTTC CASSATSGISYEQYF